The clone carrying this T cell receptor beta chain occurred once. The antigen is unknown. The CDR3 length is 13 residues. V lost 5 bases to trimming and J lost 4 bases, with 12 bases between them. The germline gives CDR1 GTSNPN, CDR2 SVGIG (reference sequence). The sample comes from a study of identifying expanded T cells in peripheral blood. Study results and limitations: Differentially abundant clones: approximately 1.3 between replicates, 16.4 at approximately 13 days, roughly 18 at four.

Here immunoSEQ multiplex PCR was the method, and the copy in TCRdb shows in-frame clones only, minus some. Of about 110,000 clones in the sample, roughly 90% were seen once. Collection occurred without any documented infections or immune events in donors. This receptor was obtained from a person aged 18 to 75 in good health. The chain carries TRBV30 and TRBJ1-5; tentatively, D is TRBD1 (6 bases). The material sequenced was blood. The CDR3 is CAWAGHYNQPQHF. The CDR3 nucleotides read TGTGCCTGGGCGGGACACTATAATCAGCCCCAGCATTTT.